This TCR beta chain was obtained from a study of CD8 T cells in Susac syndrome. This CDR3 region has 15 residues. Germline-derived CDR1 and CDR2 are SGDLS and YYNGEE. V lost 2 bases and J lost 4; bases outside the gene matches: 8. An input of roughly 0.5 to 1 ug of RNA was subjected to reverse transcription using random hexamers. Amplification of TCR beta CDR3 used immunoSEQ multiplex PCR across 54 Vbeta and 13 Jbeta. MiXCR was run by TCRdb on the immunoSEQ multiplex PCR reads, yielding one entry per CDR3 protein. The sample has around 160,000 distinct CDR3 sequences, around 95% seen once. The material sequenced was CD4+ T cells from PBMCs. The clonotype originates from a human donor in good health. The chain couples TRBV9 to TRBJ1-1; 7 bases are a match to TRBD1. DNA of the CDR3: TGTGCCAGCAGCGTCGACAGGGAAGCGGGCACTGAAGCTTTCTTT. Encoded protein: CASSVDREAGTEAFF.